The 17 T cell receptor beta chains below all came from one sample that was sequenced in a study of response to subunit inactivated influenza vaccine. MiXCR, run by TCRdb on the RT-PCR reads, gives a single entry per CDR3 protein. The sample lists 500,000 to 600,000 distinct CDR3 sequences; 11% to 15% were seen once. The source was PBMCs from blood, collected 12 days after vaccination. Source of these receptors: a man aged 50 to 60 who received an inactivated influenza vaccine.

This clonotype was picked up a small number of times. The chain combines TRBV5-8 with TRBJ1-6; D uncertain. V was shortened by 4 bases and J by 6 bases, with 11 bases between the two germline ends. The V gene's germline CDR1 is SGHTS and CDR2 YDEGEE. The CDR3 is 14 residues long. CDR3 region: CASSITAVNSPLHF. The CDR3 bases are TGTGCCAGCAGCATAACAGCAGTTAATTCACCCCTCCACTTT.

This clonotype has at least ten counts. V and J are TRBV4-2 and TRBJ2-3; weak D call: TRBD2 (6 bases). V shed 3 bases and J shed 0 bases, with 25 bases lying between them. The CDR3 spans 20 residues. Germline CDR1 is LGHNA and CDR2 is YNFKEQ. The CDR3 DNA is TGTGCCAGCAGCCAGAGAGGGCGGGTCGGGGGTTTGCGGAGCACAGATACGCAGTATTTT. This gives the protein CASSQRGRVGGLRSTDTQYF.

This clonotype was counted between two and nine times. CDR3 region: CASSPDWTRSYEQYF. DNA of the CDR3: TGTGCCAGCAGTCCCGATTGGACCCGATCCTACGAGCAGTACTTC. This rearrangement joins TRBV12-3 or TRBV12-4 to TRBJ2-7; D is undetermined. The CDR3 extends over 15 amino acids. Trimming took 5 bases from V and 1 from J, leaving 15 bases between them.

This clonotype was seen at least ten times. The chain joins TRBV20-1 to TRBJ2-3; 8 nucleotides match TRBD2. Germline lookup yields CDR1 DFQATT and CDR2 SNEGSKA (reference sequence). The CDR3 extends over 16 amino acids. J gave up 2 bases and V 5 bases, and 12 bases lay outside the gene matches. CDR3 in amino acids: CSAFSGGGPNTDTQYF. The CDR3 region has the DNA TGCAGTGCTTTTTCCGGGGGGGGCCCCAACACAGATACGCAGTATTTT.

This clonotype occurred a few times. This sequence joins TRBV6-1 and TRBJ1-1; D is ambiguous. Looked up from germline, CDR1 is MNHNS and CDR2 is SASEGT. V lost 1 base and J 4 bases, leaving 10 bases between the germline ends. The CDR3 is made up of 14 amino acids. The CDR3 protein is CASSEGGIRTEAFF. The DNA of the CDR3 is TGTGCCAGCAGTGAAGGGGGAATCCGCACTGAAGCTTTCTTT.

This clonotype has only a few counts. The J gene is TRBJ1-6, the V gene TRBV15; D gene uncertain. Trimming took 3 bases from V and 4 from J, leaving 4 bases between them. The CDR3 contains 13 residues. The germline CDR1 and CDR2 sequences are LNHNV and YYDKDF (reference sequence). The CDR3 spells CATSSTYNSPLHF. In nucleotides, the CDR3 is TGTGCCACCAGCAGCACTTATAATTCACCCCTCCACTTT.

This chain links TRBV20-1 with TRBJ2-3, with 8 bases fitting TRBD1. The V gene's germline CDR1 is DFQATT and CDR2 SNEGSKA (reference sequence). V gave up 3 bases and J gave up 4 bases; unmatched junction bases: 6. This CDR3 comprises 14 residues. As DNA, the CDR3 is TGCAGTGCTAGTATATCAGGGGGCTCAGATACGCAGTATTTT. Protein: CSASISGGSDTQYF.

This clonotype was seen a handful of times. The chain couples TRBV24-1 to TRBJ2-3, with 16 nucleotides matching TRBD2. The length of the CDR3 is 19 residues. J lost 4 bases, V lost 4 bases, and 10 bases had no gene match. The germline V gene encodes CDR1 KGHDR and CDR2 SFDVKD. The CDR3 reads CATSDQAGTSGRASDTQYF. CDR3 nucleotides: TGTGCCACCAGTGACCAAGCCGGGACTAGCGGGAGGGCCTCAGATACGCAGTATTTT.

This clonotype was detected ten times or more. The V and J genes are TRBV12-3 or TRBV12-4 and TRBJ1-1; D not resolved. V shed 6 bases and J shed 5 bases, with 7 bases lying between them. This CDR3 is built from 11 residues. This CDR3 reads CASRLGTEAFF. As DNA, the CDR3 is TGTGCCAGCAGGCTCGGTACTGAAGCTTTCTTT.

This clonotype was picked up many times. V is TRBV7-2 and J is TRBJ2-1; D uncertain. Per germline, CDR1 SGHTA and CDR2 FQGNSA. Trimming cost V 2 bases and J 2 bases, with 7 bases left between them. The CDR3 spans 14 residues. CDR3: CASSLPKTYNEQFF. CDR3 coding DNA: TGTGCCAGCAGCTTACCGAAAACCTACAATGAGCAGTTCTTC.

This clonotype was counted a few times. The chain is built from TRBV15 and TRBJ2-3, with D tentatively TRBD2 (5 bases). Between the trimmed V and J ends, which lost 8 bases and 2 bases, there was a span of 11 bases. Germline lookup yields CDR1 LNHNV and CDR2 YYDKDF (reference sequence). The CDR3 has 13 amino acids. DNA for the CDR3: TGTGCCACCCTATCAGCGGTCACAGATACGCAGTATTTT. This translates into CATLSAVTDTQYF. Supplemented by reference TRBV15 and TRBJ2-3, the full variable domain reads DAMVIQNPRYQVTQFGKPVTLSCSQTLNHNVMYWYQQKSSQAPKLLFHYYDKDFNNEADTPDNFQSRRPNTSFCFLDIRSPGLGDTAMYLCATLSAVTDTQYFGPGTRLTVL.

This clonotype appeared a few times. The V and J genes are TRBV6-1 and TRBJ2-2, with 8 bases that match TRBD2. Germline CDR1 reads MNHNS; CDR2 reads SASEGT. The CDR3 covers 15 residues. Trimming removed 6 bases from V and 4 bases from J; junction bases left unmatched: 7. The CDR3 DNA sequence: TGTGCCAGCAGGCCCTCGGGGGGGTCCACCGGGGAGCTGTTTTTT. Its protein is CASRPSGGSTGELFF.

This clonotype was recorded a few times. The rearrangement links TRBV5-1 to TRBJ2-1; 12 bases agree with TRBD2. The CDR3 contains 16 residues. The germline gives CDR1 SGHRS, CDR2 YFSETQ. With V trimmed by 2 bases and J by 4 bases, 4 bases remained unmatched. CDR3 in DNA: TGCGCCAGCAGCTTAGTTCTAGCGGGGGGGTACAATGAGCAGTTCTTC. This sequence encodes CASSLVLAGGYNEQFF.

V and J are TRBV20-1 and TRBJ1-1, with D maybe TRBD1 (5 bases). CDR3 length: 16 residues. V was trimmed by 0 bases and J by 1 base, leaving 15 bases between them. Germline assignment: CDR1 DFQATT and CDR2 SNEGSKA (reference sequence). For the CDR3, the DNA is TGCAGTGCTAGAGATCTGGGGCAGGGAGAGAACACTGAAGCTTTCTTT. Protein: CSARDLGQGENTEAFF.

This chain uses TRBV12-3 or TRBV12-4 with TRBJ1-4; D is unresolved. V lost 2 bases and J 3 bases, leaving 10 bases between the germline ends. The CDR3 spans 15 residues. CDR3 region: CASSLTGPANEKLFF. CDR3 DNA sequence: TGTGCCAGCAGTTTAACCGGGCCTGCTAATGAAAAACTGTTTTTT.

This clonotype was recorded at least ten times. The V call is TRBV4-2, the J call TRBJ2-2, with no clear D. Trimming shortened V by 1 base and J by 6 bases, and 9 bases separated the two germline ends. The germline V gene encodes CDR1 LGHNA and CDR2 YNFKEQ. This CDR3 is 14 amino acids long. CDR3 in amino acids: CASSQVGPPGELFF. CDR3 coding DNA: TGTGCCAGCAGCCAAGTCGGCCCCCCCGGGGAGCTGTTTTTT.

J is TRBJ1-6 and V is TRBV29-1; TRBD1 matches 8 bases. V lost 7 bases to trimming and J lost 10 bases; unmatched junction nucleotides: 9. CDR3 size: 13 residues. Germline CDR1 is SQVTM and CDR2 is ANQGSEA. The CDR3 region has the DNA TGCAGCGCAATGACAGGGGCTGGATCACCCCTCCACTTT. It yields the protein CSAMTGAGSPLHF.